The subject of this entry is one T cell receptor (beta chain). Its antigen is unknown. Per the germline V gene, CDR1 is MNHNY and CDR2 is SVGAGI (reference sequence). V was shortened by 8 bases and J by 4 bases, with 13 bases between the two germline ends. This CDR3 is 13 amino acids long. This record belongs to a study of T cell repertoires in ileal Crohn's disease. Across the study: At surgery, 35% to 40% of patients smoked, with median disease duration 7.9 years.

Eligibility required adulthood, ileal or ileocolonic Crohn's disease and indicated ileocolonic resection. Study results and caveats: Compared with non-smokers, active smokers at surgery showed more clonal expansions.

The repertoire was sequenced with immunoSEQ multiplex PCR; TCRdb's copy has only in-frame clones and lacks some. The table records approximately 18,000 clones, approximately 87% of them present only once. The source of this sequence is an adult with Crohn's disease. The sample comprised ileal tissue. The chain links TRBV6-6 to TRBJ2-3; D possibly corresponds to TRBD2 (6 bases). The CDR3 loop is CASVGGGADTQYF. Here the CDR3 DNA reads TGTGCCAGCGTCGGGGGTGGGGCAGATACGCAGTATTTT.